The table lists the clone carrying this T cell receptor (beta chain) with a count of one. This sample is drawn from a study of control samples from healthy donors and cancer patients. Assay: immunoSEQ multiplex PCR; the TCRdb copy retains only in-frame clones and omits some. The data hold about 150,000 clones, with under 95% observed a single time. Germline CDR1 and CDR2: SQVTM and ANQGSEA. The CDR3 is 13 residues long. Between the trimmed V and J ends, which lost 4 bases and 1 base, there was a span of 10 bases. Material: blood. The sequence came from a man aged 18 to 30 in good health. The chain joins TRBV29-1 to TRBJ1-1; D gene ambiguous. The CDR3 loop is CSVARPPNTEAFF. The CDR3 DNA is TGCAGCGTTGCCAGACCACCGAACACTGAAGCTTTCTTT.